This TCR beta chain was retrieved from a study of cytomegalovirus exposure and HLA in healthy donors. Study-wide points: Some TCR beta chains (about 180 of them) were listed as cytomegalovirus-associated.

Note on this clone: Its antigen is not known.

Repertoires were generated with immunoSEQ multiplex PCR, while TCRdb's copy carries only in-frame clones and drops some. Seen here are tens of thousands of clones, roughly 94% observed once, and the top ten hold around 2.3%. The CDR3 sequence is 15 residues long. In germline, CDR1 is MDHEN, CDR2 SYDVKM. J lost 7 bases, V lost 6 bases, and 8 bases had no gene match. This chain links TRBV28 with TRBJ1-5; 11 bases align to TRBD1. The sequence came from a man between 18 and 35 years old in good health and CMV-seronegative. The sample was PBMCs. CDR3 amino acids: CASSRGTGGWQPQHF. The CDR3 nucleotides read TGTGCCAGCAGCCGGGGGACAGGGGGGTGGCAGCCCCAGCATTTT.